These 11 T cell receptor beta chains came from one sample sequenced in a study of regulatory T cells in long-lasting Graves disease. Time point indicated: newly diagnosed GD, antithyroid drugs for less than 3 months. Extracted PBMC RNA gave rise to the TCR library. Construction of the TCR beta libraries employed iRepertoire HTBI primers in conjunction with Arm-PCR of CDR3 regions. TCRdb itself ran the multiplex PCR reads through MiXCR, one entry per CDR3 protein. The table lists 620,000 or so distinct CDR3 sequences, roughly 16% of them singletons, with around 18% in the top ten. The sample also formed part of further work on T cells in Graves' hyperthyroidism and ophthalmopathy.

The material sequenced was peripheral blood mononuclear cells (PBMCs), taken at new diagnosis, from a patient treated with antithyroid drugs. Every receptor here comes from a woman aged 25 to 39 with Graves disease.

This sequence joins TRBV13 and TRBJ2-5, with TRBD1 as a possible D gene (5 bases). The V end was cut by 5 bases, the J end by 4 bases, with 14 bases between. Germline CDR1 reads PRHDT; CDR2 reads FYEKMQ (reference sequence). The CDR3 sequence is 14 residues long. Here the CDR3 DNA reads TGTGCCAGCAGCCGCAGGGCCCGGAGAGAGACCCAGTACTTC. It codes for CASSRRARRETQYF.

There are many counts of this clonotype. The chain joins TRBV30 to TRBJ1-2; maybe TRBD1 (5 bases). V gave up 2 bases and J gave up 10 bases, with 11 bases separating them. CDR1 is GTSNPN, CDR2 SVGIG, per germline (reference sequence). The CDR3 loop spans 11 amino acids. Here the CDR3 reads CAWSPGTSYTF. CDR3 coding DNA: TGTGCCTGGAGTCCTGGGACCTCCTACACCTTC.

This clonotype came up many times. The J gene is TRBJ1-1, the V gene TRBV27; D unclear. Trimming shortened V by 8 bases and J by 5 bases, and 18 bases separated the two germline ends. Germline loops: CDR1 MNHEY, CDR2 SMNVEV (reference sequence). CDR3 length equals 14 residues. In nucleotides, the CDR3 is TGTGCCAGCGCAAATGGAAATTTGAGGACTGAAGCTTTCTTT. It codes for CASANGNLRTEAFF.

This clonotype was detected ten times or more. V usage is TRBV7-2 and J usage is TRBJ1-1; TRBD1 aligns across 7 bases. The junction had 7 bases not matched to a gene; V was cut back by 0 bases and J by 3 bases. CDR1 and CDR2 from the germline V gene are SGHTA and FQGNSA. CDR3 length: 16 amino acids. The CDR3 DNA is TGTGCCAGCAGCTTAGCTAAGAGACAGGGCGACACTGAAGCTTTCTTT. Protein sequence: CASSLAKRQGDTEAFF.

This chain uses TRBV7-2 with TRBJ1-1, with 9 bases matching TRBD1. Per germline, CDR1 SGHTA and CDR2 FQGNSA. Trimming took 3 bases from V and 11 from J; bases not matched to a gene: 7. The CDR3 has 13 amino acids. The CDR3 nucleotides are TGTGCCAGCAGCTTTACAGGGGGCGCGGAGGCTTTCTTT. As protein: CASSFTGGAEAFF. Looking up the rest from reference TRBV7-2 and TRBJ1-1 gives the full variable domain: GAGVSQSPSNKVTEKGKDVELRCDPISGHTALYWYRQSLGQGLEFLIYFQGNSAPDKSGLPSDRFSAERTGGSVSTLTIQRTQQEDSAVYLCASSFTGGAEAFFGQGTRLTVV.

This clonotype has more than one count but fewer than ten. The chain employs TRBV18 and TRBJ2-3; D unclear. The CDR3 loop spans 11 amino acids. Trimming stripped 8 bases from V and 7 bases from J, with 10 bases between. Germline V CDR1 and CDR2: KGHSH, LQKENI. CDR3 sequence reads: CASREANTQYF. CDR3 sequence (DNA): TGTGCCAGCCGAGAGGCGAATACGCAGTATTTT. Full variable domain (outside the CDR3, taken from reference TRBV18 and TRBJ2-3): NAGVMQNPRHLVRRRGQEARLRCSPMKGHSHVYWYRQLPEEGLKFMVYLQKENIIDESGMPKERFSAEFPKEGPSILRIQQVVRGDSAAYFCASREANTQYFGPGTRLTVL.

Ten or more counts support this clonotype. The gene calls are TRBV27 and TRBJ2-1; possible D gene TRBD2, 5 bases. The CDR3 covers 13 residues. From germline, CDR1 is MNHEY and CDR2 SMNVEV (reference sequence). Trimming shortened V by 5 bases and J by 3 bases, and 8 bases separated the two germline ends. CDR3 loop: CASSISDYNEQFF. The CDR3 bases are TGTGCCAGCAGTATTAGCGACTACAATGAGCAGTTCTTC.

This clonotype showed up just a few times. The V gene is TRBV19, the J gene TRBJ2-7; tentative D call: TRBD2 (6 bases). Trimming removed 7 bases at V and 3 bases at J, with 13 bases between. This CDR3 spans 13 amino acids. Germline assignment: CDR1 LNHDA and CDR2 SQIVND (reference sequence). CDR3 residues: CASNLGGDYEQYF. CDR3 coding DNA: TGTGCCAGTAACCTCGGAGGGGACTACGAGCAGTACTTC.

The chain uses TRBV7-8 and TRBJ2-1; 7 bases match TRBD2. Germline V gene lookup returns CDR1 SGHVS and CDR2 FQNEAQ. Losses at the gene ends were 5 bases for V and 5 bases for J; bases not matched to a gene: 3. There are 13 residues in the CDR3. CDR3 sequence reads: CASSNSGDNEQFF. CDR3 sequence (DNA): TGTGCCAGCAGCAACAGCGGGGACAATGAGCAGTTCTTC.

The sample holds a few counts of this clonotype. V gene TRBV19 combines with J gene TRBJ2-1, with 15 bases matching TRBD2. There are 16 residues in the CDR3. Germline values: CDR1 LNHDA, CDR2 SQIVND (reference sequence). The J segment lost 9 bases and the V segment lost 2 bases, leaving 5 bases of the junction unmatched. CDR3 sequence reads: CASSIRTSGRVAEQFF. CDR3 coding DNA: TGTGCCAGTAGTATAAGGACTAGCGGGAGGGTAGCTGAGCAGTTCTTC.

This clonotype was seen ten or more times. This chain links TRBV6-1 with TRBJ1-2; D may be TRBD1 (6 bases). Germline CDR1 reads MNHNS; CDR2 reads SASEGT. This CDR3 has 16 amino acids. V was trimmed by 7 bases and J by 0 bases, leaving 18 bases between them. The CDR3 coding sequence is TGTGCCAGCAAGCGGGCGGAAGACAGGACTAACTATGGCTACACCTTC. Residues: CASKRAEDRTNYGYTF.